Listed below are T cell receptor beta chains from one sample, sequenced in a study of OX40 agonist ivuxolimab in advanced cancers. Clones were read by immunoSEQ multiplex PCR, and TCRdb kept only the in-frame ones, dropping some. The table lists about 48,000 clones, around 84% of them singletons. Sequencing was performed on CD4+ or CD8+ T cells sorted from blood, taken in a trial of the OX40 agonist ivuxolimab. These receptor sequences come from an adult with an advanced solid tumor such as melanoma, head and neck, liver or kidney cancer. The CDR3 runs from the conserved cysteine through the conserved F or W. The D gene is left open where the match is weak. Only some rows state a clone size, as once, few, many or a class for expanded clones.

abundance,d_gene,v_gene,j_gene,CDR3aa,CDR3nt
once,TRBD2,TRBV28,TRBJ2-5,CASSSGGEETQYF,TGTGCCAGCAGTTCGGGAGGGGAAGAGACCCAGTACTTC
.,.,TRBV21-1,TRBJ2-7,CASSCSLFYEQYF,TGTGCCAGCAGCTGTAGTCTGTTCTACGAGCAGTACTTC
.,.,TRBV7-3,TRBJ1-6,CASSLTTISPLHF,TGTGCCAGCAGCTTAACGACGATTTCACCCCTCCACTTT
.,.,TRBV5-1,TRBJ1-1,CASSLGGASTEAFF,TGCGCCAGCAGCCTAGGGGGGGCCAGCACTGAAGCTTTCTTT
.,.,TRBV6-6,TRBJ2-5,CASSLPGETQYF,TGTGCCAGCAGTCTCCCCGGGGAGACCCAGTACTTC
once,TRBD1,TRBV7-9,TRBJ2-3,CASSRRQGPDTQYF,TGTGCCAGCAGCCGGCGACAGGGTCCAGATACGCAGTATTTT
.,.,TRBV23-1,TRBJ2-5,CASPKEGVFEETQYF,TGCGCCAGCCCGAAAGAAGGGGTATTCGAAGAGACCCAGTACTTC
once,.,TRBV28,TRBJ2-1,CASSPPVINEQFF,TGTGCCAGCAGTCCCCCGGTCATCAATGAGCAGTTCTTC
.,TRBD2,TRBV9,TRBJ2-3,CASGPRTSGTTDTQYF,TGTGCCAGCGGCCCTCGGACTAGCGGGACCACAGATACGCAGTATTTT
.,TRBD2,TRBV4-1,TRBJ2-5,CASSQVLLASQTQYF,TGCGCCAGCAGCCAAGTATTACTAGCGTCGCAGACCCAGTACTTC
.,TRBD1,TRBV5-4,TRBJ1-2,CASSFGQGVSNYGYTF,TGTGCCAGCAGCTTCGGACAGGGGGTCTCTAACTATGGCTACACCTTC
.,.,TRBV19,TRBJ2-1,CASSYLTEQFF,TGTGCCAGTAGTTACTTGACAGAGCAGTTCTTC
.,TRBD2,TRBV6-1,TRBJ2-1,CASSVRPSGPYNEQFF,TGTGCCAGCAGTGTGCGGCCTAGCGGGCCCTACAATGAGCAGTTCTTC
.,.,TRBV5-6,TRBJ2-5,CASSLRGTQETQYF,TGTGCCAGCAGCTTGCGGGGGACCCAAGAGACCCAGTACTTC
.,.,TRBV2,TRBJ2-7,CASSPESYEQYF,TGTGCCAGCAGCCCCGAATCCTACGAGCAGTACTTC
.,.,TRBV6-1,TRBJ1-2,CASSITMGGPTF,TGTGCCAGCAGTATTACCATGGGGGGACCCACCTTC
.,.,TRBV7-9,TRBJ1-4,CASSLRIGASTNEKLFF,TGTGCCAGCAGCTTAAGAATAGGGGCTTCAACTAATGAAAAACTGTTTTTT
.,.,TRBV5-4,TRBJ1-1,CASSFLNMNTEAFF,TGTGCCAGCAGCTTCCTTAACATGAACACTGAAGCTTTCTTT
.,.,TRBV27,TRBJ1-6,CASSLYSTGGYKANSPLHF,TGTGCCAGCAGTTTATATTCAACGGGGGGGTATAAAGCCAATTCACCCCTCCACTTT
.,.,TRBV28,TRBJ2-7,CASTAGTGAFYEQYF,TGTGCCAGCACCGCAGGGACCGGGGCATTCTACGAGCAGTACTTC
.,TRBD2,TRBV30,TRBJ2-2,CAWSWLAGAGELFF,TGTGCCTGGAGTTGGCTAGCGGGTGCCGGGGAGCTGTTTTTT
.,.,TRBV5-5,TRBJ2-7,CASSPPLGVSYEQYF,TGTGCCAGCAGCCCCCCCCTCGGGGTGTCCTACGAGCAGTACTTC
.,TRBD2,TRBV4-1,TRBJ2-1,CASSQWTSGNNEQFF,TGCGCCAGCAGCCAATGGACTAGCGGGAACAATGAGCAGTTCTTC
.,TRBD1,TRBV6-1,TRBJ1-2,CASSTGGDYGYTF,TGTGCCAGCAGTACAGGGGGAGACTATGGCTACACCTTC
.,.,TRBV5-4,TRBJ2-5,CASSTSLGRETQYF,TGTGCCAGCAGCACCAGTCTGGGTCGAGAGACCCAGTACTTC
.,TRBD1,TRBV5-6,TRBJ2-1,CASSLRTGTRSSYNEQFF,TGTGCCAGCAGCTTAAGGACAGGGACCAGAAGCTCCTACAATGAGCAGTTCTTC
.,TRBD2,TRBV7-9,TRBJ2-1,CASSSSGRKVEQFF,TGTGCCAGCAGCTCTAGCGGGAGAAAGGTTGAGCAGTTCTTC